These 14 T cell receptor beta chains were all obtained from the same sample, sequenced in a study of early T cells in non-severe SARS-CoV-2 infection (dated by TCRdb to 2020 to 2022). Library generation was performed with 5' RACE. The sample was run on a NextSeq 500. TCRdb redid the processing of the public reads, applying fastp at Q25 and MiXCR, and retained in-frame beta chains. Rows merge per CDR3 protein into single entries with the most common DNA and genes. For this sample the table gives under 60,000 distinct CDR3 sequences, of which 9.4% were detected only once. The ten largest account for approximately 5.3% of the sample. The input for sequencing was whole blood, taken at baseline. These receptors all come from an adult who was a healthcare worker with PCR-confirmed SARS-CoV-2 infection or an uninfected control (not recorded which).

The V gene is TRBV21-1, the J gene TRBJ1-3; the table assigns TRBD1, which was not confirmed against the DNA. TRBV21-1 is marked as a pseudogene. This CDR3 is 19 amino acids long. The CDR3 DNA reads TGTGCCAGCAGCAAAGCTCAGGACAGGGGACTCCCCTCGGGGGGACCCATATATTTT. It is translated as CASSKAQDRGLPSGGPIYF.

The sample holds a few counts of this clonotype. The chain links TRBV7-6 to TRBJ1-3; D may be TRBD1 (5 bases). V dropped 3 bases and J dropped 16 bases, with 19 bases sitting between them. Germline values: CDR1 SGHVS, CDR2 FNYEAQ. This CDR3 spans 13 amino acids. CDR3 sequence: CASSFNVLRGLYF. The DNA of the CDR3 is TGTGCCAGCAGCTTTAACGTGTTGCGGGGGTTGTATTTT. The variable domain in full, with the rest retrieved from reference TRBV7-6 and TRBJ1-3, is GAGVSQSPRYKVTKRGQDVALRCDPISGHVSLYWYRQALGQGPEFLTYFNYEAQQDKSGLPNDRFSAERPEGSISTLTIQRTEQRDSAMYRCASSFNVLRGLYFGEGSWLTVV.

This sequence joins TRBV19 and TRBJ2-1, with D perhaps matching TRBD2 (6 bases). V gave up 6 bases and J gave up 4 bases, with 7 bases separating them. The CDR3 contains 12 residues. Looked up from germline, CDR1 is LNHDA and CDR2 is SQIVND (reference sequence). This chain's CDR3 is CASREGYNEQFF. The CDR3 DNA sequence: TGTGCCAGTAGGGAGGGGTACAATGAGCAGTTCTTC.

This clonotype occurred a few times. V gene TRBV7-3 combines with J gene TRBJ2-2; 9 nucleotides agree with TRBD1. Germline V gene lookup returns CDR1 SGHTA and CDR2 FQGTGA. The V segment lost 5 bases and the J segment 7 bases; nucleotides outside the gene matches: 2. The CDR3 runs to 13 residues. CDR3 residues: CASSLGQGGELFF. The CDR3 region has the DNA TGTGCCAGCAGCCTGGGACAGGGCGGGGAGCTGTTTTTT.

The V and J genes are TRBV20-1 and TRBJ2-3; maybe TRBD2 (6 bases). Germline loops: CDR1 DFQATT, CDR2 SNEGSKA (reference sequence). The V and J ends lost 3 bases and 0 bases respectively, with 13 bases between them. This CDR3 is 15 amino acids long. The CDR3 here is CSASLTSSSTDTQYF. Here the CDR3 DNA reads TGCAGTGCTAGCCTTACTAGCTCTAGCACAGATACGCAGTATTTT.

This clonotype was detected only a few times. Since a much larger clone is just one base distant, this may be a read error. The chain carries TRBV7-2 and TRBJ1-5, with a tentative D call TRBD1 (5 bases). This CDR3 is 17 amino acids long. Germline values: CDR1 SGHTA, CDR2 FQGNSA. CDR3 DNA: TGTGTCAGCAGCTTAAACCAACCAGGGAATAGCAATCAGCCCCAGCATTTT. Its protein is CVSSLNQPGNSNQPQHF.

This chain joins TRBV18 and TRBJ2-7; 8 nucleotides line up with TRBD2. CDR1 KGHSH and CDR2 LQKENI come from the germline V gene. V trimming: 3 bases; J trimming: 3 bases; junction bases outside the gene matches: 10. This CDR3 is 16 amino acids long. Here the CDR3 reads CASSPFPGTSFYEQYF. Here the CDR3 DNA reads TGTGCCAGCTCACCTTTTCCAGGGACTAGTTTCTACGAGCAGTACTTC.

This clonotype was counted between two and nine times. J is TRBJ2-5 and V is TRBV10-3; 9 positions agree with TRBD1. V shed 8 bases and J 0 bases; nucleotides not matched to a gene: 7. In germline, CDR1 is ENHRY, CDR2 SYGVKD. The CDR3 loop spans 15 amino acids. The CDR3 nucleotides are TGTGCCATCTCTGCCGGGACAGGGTACCAAGAGACCCAGTACTTC. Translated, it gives CAISAGTGYQETQYF.

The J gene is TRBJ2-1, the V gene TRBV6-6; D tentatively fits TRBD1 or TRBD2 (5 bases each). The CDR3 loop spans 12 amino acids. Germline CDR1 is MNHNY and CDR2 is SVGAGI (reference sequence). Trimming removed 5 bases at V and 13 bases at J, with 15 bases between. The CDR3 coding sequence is TGTGCCAGCAGTCACGGGACGGCGCCTCAGTTCTTC. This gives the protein CASSHGTAPQFF.

CDR3 DNA: TGTGCCAGCAGCTCCCTGACTAGCGGATACAATGAGCAGTTCTTC. Translated, it gives CASSSLTSGYNEQFF. The chain couples TRBV11-2 to TRBJ2-1, with 9 bases identical to TRBD2. CDR1 and CDR2 (germline): SGHAT, FQNNGV. CDR3 length: 15 residues. V was pared by 4 bases and J by 4 bases, with 5 bases of the junction left unmatched.

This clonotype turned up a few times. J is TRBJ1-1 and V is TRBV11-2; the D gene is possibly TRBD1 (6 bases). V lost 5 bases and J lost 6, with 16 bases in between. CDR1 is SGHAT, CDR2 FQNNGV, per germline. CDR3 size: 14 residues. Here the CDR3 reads CASSRTSQGSEAFF. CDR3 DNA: TGTGCCAGCAGCCGGACTTCCCAGGGGTCTGAAGCTTTCTTT.

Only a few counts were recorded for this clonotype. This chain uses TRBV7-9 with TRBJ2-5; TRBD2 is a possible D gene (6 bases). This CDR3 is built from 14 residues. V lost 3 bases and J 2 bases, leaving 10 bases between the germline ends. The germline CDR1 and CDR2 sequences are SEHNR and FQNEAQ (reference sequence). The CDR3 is CASSFFAGQETQYF. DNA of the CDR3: TGTGCCAGCAGCTTTTTCGCGGGGCAAGAGACCCAGTACTTC.

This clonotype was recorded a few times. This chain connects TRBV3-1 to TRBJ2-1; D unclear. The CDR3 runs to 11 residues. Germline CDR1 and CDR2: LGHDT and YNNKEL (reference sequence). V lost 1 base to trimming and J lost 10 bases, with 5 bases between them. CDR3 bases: TGTGCCAGCAGCCAAGGGCGGGAGCAGTTCTTC. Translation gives CASSQGREQFF.

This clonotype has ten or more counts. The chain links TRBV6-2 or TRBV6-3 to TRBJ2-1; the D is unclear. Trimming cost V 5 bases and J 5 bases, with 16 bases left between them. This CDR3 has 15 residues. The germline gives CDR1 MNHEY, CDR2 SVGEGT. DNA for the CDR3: TGTGCCAGCAGTAGCGACCGACCGCTGAACAATGAGCAGTTCTTC. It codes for CASSSDRPLNNEQFF.